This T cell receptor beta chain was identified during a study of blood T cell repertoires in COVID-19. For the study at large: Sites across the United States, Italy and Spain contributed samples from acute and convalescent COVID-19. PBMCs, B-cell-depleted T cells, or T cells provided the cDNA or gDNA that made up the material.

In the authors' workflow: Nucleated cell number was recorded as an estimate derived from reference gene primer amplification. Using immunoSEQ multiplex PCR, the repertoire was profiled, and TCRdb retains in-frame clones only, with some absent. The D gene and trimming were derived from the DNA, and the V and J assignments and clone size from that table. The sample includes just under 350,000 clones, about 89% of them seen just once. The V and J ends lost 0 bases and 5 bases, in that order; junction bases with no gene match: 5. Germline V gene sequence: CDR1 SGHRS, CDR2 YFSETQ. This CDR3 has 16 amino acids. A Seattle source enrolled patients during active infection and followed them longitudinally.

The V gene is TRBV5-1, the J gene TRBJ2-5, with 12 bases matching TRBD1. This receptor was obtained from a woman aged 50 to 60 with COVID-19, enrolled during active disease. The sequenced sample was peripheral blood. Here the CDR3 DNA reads TGCGCCAGCAGCTTGGGGGACAGGGGGCGGATTGAGACCCAGTACTTC. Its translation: CASSLGDRGRIETQYF. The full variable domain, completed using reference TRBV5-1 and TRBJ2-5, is KAGVTQTPRYLIKTRGQQVTLSCSPISGHRSVSWYQQTPGQGLQFLFEYFSETQRNKGNFPGRFSGRQFSNSRSEMNVSTLELGDSALYLCASSLGDRGRIETQYFGPGTRLLVL.